The 5 T cell receptor beta chains below all came from one sample that was sequenced in a study of T cell changes during pregnancy in multiple sclerosis. The data were produced by immunoSEQ multiplex PCR, yet TCRdb's version contains in-frame clones alone and is incomplete. The top ten hold 0.5% to 0.65% of the sample, which has more than 30,000 clones, nearly 90% seen once. The sample in question was CD4+ T cells from peripheral blood mononuclear cells, obtained in the third trimester of pregnancy. The receptor source for this set is a female donor in good health, enrolled as a control in a pregnancy study.

V usage is TRBV13 and J usage is TRBJ1-1; 9 bases match TRBD1. CDR3 length: 17 residues. Germline V lookup: CDR1 PRHDT, CDR2 FYEKMQ (reference sequence). V shed 2 bases, J shed 6 bases, and the junction held 13 bases outside the gene matches. The CDR3 protein is CASSLFGTGLLLPEAFF. CDR3 sequence (DNA): TGTGCCAGCAGCTTATTTGGGACAGGGCTTTTGTTACCTGAAGCTTTCTTT.

V is TRBV18 and J is TRBJ1-1; 11 bases match TRBD1. The CDR3 contains 14 residues. V shed 4 bases and J 5 bases; nucleotides not matched to a gene: 3. In germline, CDR1 is KGHSH, CDR2 LQKENI. CDR3 coding DNA: TGTGCCAGCTCACTCGGGACAGGGGGAACTGAAGCTTTCTTT. Its protein is CASSLGTGGTEAFF.

V gene TRBV13 combines with J gene TRBJ2-5; the match to TRBD2 covers 10 bases. V shed 5 bases and J 5 bases; nucleotides not matched to a gene: 5. The CDR3 has 14 amino acids. Germline CDR1 PRHDT, CDR2 FYEKMQ (reference sequence). The CDR3 sequence: CASSPLAGRETQYF. The DNA for the CDR3 is TGTGCCAGCAGCCCACTAGCGGGGCGGGAGACCCAGTACTTC.

The chain has TRBV2 and TRBJ1-1, with TRBD1 identical over 10 bases. Looked up from germline, CDR1 is SNHLY and CDR2 is FYNNEI. J gave up 4 bases and V 6 bases, and 5 bases lay outside the gene matches. CDR3 length: 14 amino acids. The CDR3 coding sequence is TGTGCCAGCAGGGGGGACAGGGGAGGCACTGAAGCTTTCTTT. Amino acid sequence: CASRGDRGGTEAFF. Full variable domain (outside the CDR3, taken from reference TRBV2 and TRBJ1-1): EPEVTQTPSHQVTQMGQEVILRCVPISNHLYFYWYRQILGQKVEFLVSFYNNEISEKSEIFDDQFSVERPDGSNFTLKIRSTKLEDSAMYFCASRGDRGGTEAFFGQGTRLTVV.

The chain links TRBV7-2 to TRBJ1-5, with D possibly TRBD1 on 5 matching bases. The CDR3 totals 15 residues. CDR1 and CDR2 from the germline V gene are SGHTA and FQGNSA. Between the trimmed V and J ends, which lost 5 bases and 2 bases, there was a span of 13 bases. CDR3 amino acids: CASSRDYGGNQPQHF. The DNA for the CDR3 is TGTGCCAGCAGCCGGGACTATGGAGGCAATCAGCCCCAGCATTTT.